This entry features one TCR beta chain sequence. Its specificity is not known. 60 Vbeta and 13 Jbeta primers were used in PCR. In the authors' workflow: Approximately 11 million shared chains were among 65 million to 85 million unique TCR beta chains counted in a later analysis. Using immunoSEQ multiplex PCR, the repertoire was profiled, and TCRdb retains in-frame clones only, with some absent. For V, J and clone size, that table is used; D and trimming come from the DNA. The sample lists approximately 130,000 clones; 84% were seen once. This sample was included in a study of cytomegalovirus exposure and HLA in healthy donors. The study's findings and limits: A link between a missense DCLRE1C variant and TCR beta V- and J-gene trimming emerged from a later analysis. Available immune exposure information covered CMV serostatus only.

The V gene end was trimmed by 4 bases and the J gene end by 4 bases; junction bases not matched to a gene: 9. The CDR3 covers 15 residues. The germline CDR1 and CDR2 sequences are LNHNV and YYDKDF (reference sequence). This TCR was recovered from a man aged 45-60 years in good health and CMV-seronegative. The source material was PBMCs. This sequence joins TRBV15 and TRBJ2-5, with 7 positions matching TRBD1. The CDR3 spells CATSNLPTGAETQYF. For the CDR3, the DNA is TGTGCCACCAGCAATCTACCCACAGGGGCAGAGACCCAGTACTTC.